The 20 T cell receptor beta chains below all came from one sample that was sequenced in a study of blood T cell repertoires in COVID-19. Measured with immunoSEQ multiplex PCR; TCRdb has only the in-frame clones, and not every one. The table shows approximately 250,000 clones, with approximately 85% occurring only once. The sequenced material came from peripheral blood. Source of these receptors: a man aged 40-49 years with acute or convalescent COVID-19.

This clone occurred a few times. The V gene is TRBV19, the J gene TRBJ1-1; the D gene is possibly TRBD1 (6 bases). Trimming shortened V by 10 bases and J by 4 bases, and 19 bases separated the two germline ends. Looked up from germline, CDR1 is LNHDA and CDR2 is SQIVND (reference sequence). This CDR3 spans 14 amino acids. CDR3 DNA sequence: TGTGCCACCGAACGGGGGGCGAGAGGCACTGAAGCTTTCTTT. It translates to CATERGARGTEAFF.

This sequence joins TRBV28 and TRBJ1-2; the D gene is possibly TRBD1 (6 bases). The ends were cut back, 10 bases at V and 1 base at J, with 16 bases in the middle. This CDR3 has 14 amino acids. Germline V gene data show CDR1 as MDHEN and CDR2 as SYDVKM. Written as DNA, the CDR3 is TGTGCCACAGACCGGGACACTAGTAACTATGGCTACACCTTC. This sequence encodes CATDRDTSNYGYTF.

This clone has only one observation. The DNA for the CDR3 is TGTGCCAGCAGCTTGGGACAGGGAGACACCATATATTTT. As protein: CASSLGQGDTIYF. The V and J genes are TRBV5-4 and TRBJ1-3, with 7 bases identical to TRBD1. Germline V gives CDR1 SGHNT, CDR2 YYREEE (reference sequence). The CDR3 contains 13 residues. V trimming: 0 bases; J trimming: 8 bases; junction bases outside the gene matches: 2.

The V and J genes are TRBV11-2 and TRBJ2-6; no reliable D call. The CDR3 contains 17 residues. The V and J ends lost 1 base and 1 base respectively, with 11 bases between them. The V gene's germline CDR1 is SGHAT and CDR2 FQNNGV. This CDR3 is CASSLGIRVSGANVLTF. The CDR3 DNA reads TGTGCCAGCAGCTTAGGGATCCGGGTGTCTGGGGCCAACGTCCTGACTTTC.

Written as DNA, the CDR3 is TGTGCCAGCAGCCAACTGGGGACAGTCACTGAAGCTTTCTTT. This sequence encodes CASSQLGTVTEAFF. V and J are TRBV3-1 (or the pseudogene TRBV3-2) and TRBJ1-1; 7 nucleotides match TRBD1. The J segment lost 4 bases and the V segment lost 2 bases, leaving 4 bases of the junction unmatched. This CDR3 is 14 amino acids long. Germline V CDR1 and CDR2: LGHDT, YNNKEL (reference sequence).

The chain couples TRBV9 to TRBJ2-1; 12 bases agree with TRBD2. Germline CDR1 reads SGDLS; CDR2 reads YYNGEE. Germline trimming cut 4 bases from V and 5 bases from J; bases unmatched to any gene: 4. There are 15 residues in the CDR3. The CDR3 DNA reads TGTGCCAGCAGCCTCAGACTAGCGGGGGACAATGAGCAGTTCTTC. Protein product: CASSLRLAGDNEQFF.

The chain links TRBV6-5 to TRBJ2-7, with a tentative D call TRBD2 (5 bases). CDR3 length: 15 residues. CDR1 and CDR2 from the germline V gene are MNHEY and SVGAGI. V lost 6 bases and J lost 0, with 15 bases in between. The CDR3 sequence: CASSFQRQSSYEQYF. Here the CDR3 DNA reads TGTGCCAGCAGCTTCCAGCGGCAGAGCTCCTACGAGCAGTACTTC.

The rearrangement links TRBV23-1 to TRBJ2-4, with D hard to call. TRBV23-1 is noted as an ORF with a role that remains uncertain. V dropped 10 bases and J dropped 13 bases, with 17 bases sitting between them. The CDR3 has 11 amino acids. CDR3 DNA: TGCGCCAACCTTCGGAAAAGACACCAGTACTTC. This translates into CANLRKRHQYF.

The chain combines TRBV11-1 with TRBJ1-1; D unresolved. Germline V lookup: CDR1 SGHAT, CDR2 FQDESV (reference sequence). The ends were cut back, 1 base at V and 4 bases at J, with 13 bases in the middle. The CDR3 loop spans 15 amino acids. The CDR3 sequence: CASSLGEGWSTEAFF. CDR3 bases: TGTGCCAGCAGCTTAGGTGAGGGCTGGAGCACTGAAGCTTTCTTT.

The V gene is TRBV7-2, the J gene TRBJ1-1; no clear D. V lost 3 bases and J 3 bases, leaving 8 bases between the germline ends. The CDR3 length is 13 residues. CDR1 and CDR2 (germline): SGHTA, FQGNSA. The CDR3 nucleotides read TGTGCCAGCAGCTTCGACGGAGACACTGAAGCTTTCTTT. Translation: CASSFDGDTEAFF.

The chain links TRBV11-2 to TRBJ1-2; D possibly corresponds to TRBD1 (6 bases). Trimming removed 4 bases from V and 0 bases from J, with 9 bases in between. There are 14 residues in the CDR3. Looked up from germline, CDR1 is SGHAT and CDR2 is FQNNGV. CDR3 residues: CASSSDRANYGYTF. Written as DNA, the CDR3 is TGTGCCAGCAGCTCGGACAGAGCTAACTATGGCTACACCTTC.

This clone showed up just a few times. The chain links TRBV7-9 to TRBJ2-7; tentative D call: TRBD2 (5 bases). The CDR3 totals 12 residues. V lost 4 bases, J lost 3 bases, and 7 bases lay in between. CDR1 is SEHNR, CDR2 FQNEAQ, per germline (reference sequence). The DNA of the CDR3 is TGTGCCAGCAGCTCGGACTTCTACGAGCAGTACTTC. This translates into CASSSDFYEQYF.

The chain recombines TRBV5-6 with TRBJ1-2, with TRBD1 matching over 7 bases. J lost 7 bases, V lost 0 bases, and 3 bases had no gene match. The CDR3 is 13 amino acids. CDR1 and CDR2 from the germline V gene are SGHDT and YYEEEE. CDR3 sequence reads: CASSLDRGSGYTF. CDR3 DNA sequence: TGTGCCAGCAGCTTGGACAGGGGAAGTGGCTACACCTTC. The complete variable domain, with remaining parts taken from reference TRBV5-6 and TRBJ1-2, reads DAGVTQSPTHLIKTRGQQVTLRCSPKSGHDTVSWYQQALGQGPQFIFQYYEEEERQRGNFPDRFSGHQFPNYSSELNVNALLLGDSALYLCASSLDRGSGYTFGSGTRLTVV.

V and J are TRBV6-5 and TRBJ1-1; a possible D gene is TRBD1 (6 bases). CDR1 is MNHEY and CDR2 is SVGAGI in the germline V gene. The CDR3 runs 15 residues. V was clipped by 6 bases and J by 3 bases, with 17 bases between them. CDR3 DNA: TGTGCCAGCAGATTATCCGTCAGGGGAGACACTGAAGCTTTCTTT. Amino acids: CASRLSVRGDTEAFF.

The rearrangement links TRBV6-5 to TRBJ1-1; D call uncertain. Germline V gene sequence: CDR1 MNHEY, CDR2 SVGAGI. The CDR3 has 12 amino acids. V lost 2 bases to trimming and J lost 2 bases, with 3 bases between them. The CDR3 sequence is CASSYQNTEAFF. CDR3 bases: TGTGCCAGCAGTTACCAAAACACTGAAGCTTTCTTT.

The rearrangement joins TRBV7-2 to TRBJ1-3, with D possibly being TRBD1 (5 bases). V lost 3 bases and J lost 7, with 10 bases in between. The CDR3 consists of 13 residues. Germline CDR1 is SGHTA and CDR2 is FQGNSA. The CDR3 reads CASSFWEGNTIYF. The CDR3 DNA follows: TGTGCCAGCAGCTTTTGGGAGGGGAACACCATATATTTT.

Comments on this clone: The same CDR3 also results from other DNA sequences found in this sample. V gene TRBV2 combines with J gene TRBJ1-2; perhaps TRBD1 as D (5 bases). Germline V CDR1 and CDR2: SNHLY, FYNNEI. With 2 bases removed from V and 5 bases from J, the gap between germline ends came to 6 bases. The CDR3 is made up of 12 amino acids. For the CDR3, the DNA is TGTGCCAGCAGTGAACAGGGATATGGCTACACCTTC. Encoded protein: CASSEQGYGYTF.

CDR3 amino acids: CGTGTEMNTEAFF. The CDR3 nucleotides are TGTGGAACCGGGACAGAGATGAACACTGAAGCTTTCTTT. The chain carries TRBV28 and TRBJ1-1; TRBD1 matches 7 bases. Per germline, CDR1 MDHEN and CDR2 SYDVKM. The CDR3 consists of 13 residues.

As for this clone: Other DNA sequences in the same sample also yield this CDR3. The chain uses TRBV5-4 and TRBJ1-1, with a possible D match to TRBD1 (5 bases). V was trimmed by 1 base and J by 0 bases, leaving 7 bases between them. This CDR3 has 14 residues. CDR1 is SGHNT and CDR2 is YYREEE in the germline V gene (reference sequence). The CDR3 loop reads CASSLTGLNTEAFF. CDR3 bases: TGTGCCAGCAGCTTGACAGGACTGAACACTGAAGCTTTCTTT.

The V call is TRBV27, the J call TRBJ2-7; the match to TRBD2 covers 8 bases. J lost 0 bases, V lost 6 bases, and 1 base had no gene match. This CDR3 contains 13 residues. The germline V gene encodes CDR1 MNHEY and CDR2 SMNVEV (reference sequence). CDR3 loop: CASRGTSSYEQYF. CDR3 in DNA: TGTGCCAGCAGGGGGACTAGCTCCTACGAGCAGTACTTC.